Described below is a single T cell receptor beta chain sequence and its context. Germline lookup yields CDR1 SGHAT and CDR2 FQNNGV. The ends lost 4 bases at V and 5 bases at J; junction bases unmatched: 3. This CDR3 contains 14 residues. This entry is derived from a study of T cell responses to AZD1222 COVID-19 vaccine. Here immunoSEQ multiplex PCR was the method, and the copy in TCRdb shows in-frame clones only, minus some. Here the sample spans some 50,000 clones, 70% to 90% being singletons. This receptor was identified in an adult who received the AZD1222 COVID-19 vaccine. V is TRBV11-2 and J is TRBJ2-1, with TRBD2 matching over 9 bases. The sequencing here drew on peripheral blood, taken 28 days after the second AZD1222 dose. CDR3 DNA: TGTGCCAGCAGCTCCCCTAGCGGGAACAATGAGCAGTTCTTC. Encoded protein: CASSSPSGNNEQFF.